This T cell receptor beta chain was obtained from a study of cytomegalovirus exposure and HLA in healthy donors. Germline values: CDR1 LNHDA, CDR2 SQIVND (reference sequence). The ends were cut back, 5 bases at V and 5 bases at J, with 13 bases in the middle. This CDR3 spans 14 amino acids. Use of 60 Vbeta and 13 Jbeta primers characterized the PCR. The repertoire was sequenced with immunoSEQ multiplex PCR; TCRdb's copy has only in-frame clones and lacks some. In the table there are 200,000 to 300,000 clones, approximately 84% of which are singletons. The receptor was derived from a woman in her 40s in good health and CMV-seropositive. The specimen was PBMCs. The chain is built from TRBV19 and TRBJ1-3; a weak D match, TRBD1 (5 bases). The CDR3 loop is CASSLQGGRNTIYF. CDR3 bases: TGTGCCAGTAGTTTGCAGGGTGGGCGAAACACCATATATTTT.